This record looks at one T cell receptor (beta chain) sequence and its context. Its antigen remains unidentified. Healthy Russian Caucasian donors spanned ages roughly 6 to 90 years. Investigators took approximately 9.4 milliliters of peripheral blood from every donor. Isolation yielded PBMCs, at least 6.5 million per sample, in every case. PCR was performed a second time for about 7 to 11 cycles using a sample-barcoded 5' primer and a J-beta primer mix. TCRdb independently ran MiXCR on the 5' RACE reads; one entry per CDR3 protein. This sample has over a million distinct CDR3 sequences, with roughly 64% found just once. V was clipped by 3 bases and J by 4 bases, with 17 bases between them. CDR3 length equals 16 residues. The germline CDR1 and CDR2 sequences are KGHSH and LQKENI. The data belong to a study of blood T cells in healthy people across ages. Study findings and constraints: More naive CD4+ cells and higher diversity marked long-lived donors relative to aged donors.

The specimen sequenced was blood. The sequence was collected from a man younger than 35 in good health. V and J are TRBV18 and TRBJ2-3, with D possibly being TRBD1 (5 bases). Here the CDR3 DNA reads TGTGCCAGCTCACCGCCCGGACACGTGTCCGCAGATACGCAGTATTTT. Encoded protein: CASSPPGHVSADTQYF.